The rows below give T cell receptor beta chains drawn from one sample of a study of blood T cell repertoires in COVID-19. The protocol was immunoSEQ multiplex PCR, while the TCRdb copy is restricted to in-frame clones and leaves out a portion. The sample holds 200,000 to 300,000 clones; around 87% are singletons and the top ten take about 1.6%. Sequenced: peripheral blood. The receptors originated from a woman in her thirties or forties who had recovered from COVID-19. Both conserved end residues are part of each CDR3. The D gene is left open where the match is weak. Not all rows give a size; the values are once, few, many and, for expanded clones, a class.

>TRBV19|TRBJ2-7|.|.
TGTGCCAGTAGTATCGAACAGGGTTACGAGCAGTACTTC
CASSIEQGYEQYF
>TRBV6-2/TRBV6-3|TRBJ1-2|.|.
TGTGCCAGCAGTTACTCCTACGCACTGGATGGCTACACCTTC
CASSYSYALDGYTF
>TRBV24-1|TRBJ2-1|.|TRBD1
TGTGCCACCAGCGGGGGGACAGGGTACAATGAGCAGTTCTTC
CATSGGTGYNEQFF
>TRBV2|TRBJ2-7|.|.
TGTGCCAGCAGTGAACTATCCGAGCAGTACTTC
CASSELSEQYF
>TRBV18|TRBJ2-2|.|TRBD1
TGTGCCAGCTCACCAATCCGGGACAGCAACACCGGGGAGCTGTTTTTT
CASSPIRDSNTGELFF
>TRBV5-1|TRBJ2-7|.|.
TGCGCCAGCAGCCCGGGAGGGGGACAGGGAAACTACGAGCAGTACTTC
CASSPGGGQGNYEQYF
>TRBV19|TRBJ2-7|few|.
TGTGCCAGTAGTGAGGGGGAAACCTACGAGCAGTACTTC
CASSEGETYEQYF
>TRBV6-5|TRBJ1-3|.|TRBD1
TGTGCCAACCGGGACAGTCAAGTAAACACCATATATTTT
CANRDSQVNTIYF
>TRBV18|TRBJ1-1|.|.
TGTGCCAGCTCACCAGGCAGGGCCACTGAAGCTTTCTTT
CASSPGRATEAFF
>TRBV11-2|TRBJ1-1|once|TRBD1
TGTGCCAGCAGCTTAGCCGCGACAGGGGGCTTGGCGTCAAGGACTGAAGCTTTCTTT
CASSLAATGGLASRTEAFF
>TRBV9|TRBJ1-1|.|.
TGTGCCAGCACCCAGAGGGCGATGGACACTGAAGCTTTCTTT
CASTQRAMDTEAFF
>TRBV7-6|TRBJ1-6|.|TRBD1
TGTGCCAGCAGCTGGACCGGGACAGGGAATTCACCCCTCCACTTT
CASSWTGTGNSPLHF
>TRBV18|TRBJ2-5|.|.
TGTGCCAGCTCACCACAACAGGAGACCCAGTACTTC
CASSPQQETQYF
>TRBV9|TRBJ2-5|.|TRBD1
TGTGCCAGCAGCATCCAGGACAGGGTGGAGACCCAGTACTTC
CASSIQDRVETQYF
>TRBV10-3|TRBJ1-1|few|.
TGTGCCATCAGTGAGAGGGCCCAGGGGCCCACTGAAGCTTTCTTT
CAISERAQGPTEAFF
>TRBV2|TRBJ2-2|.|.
TGTGCCAGCAGGGACAGCTACACCGGGGAGCTGTTTTTT
CASRDSYTGELFF
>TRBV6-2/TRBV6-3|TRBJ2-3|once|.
TGTGCCAGCAGTTACCCCCGTAATACGCAGTATTTT
CASSYPRNTQYF
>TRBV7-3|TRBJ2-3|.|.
TGTGCCAGCAGCCCCGGGGTATCCACAGATACGCAGTATTTT
CASSPGVSTDTQYF
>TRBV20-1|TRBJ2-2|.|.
TGCAGTGCTAGTCGGCGGAGGAACACCGGGGAGCTGTTTTTT
CSASRRRNTGELFF
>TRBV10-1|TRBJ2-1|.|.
TGCGCCAGCAAGGGGGACCCCCTGCCTAACGAGCAGTTCTTC
CASKGDPLPNEQFF
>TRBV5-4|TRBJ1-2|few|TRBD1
TGTGCCAGCAGCTTGGCTGGAGGGGGCAGCTACACCTTC
CASSLAGGGSYTF
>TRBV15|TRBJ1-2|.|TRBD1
TGTGCCACCAGCAGGACGACAGGGAGCTATGGCTACACCTTC
CATSRTTGSYGYTF
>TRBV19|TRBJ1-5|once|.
TGTGCCAGTAGTACGCGGGCGATACGGTTTCAGCCCCAGCATTTT
CASSTRAIRFQPQHF
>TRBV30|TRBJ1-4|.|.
TGTGCCTGGAGTGAAGGGGCAACTAATGAAAAACTGTTTTTT
CAWSEGATNEKLFF
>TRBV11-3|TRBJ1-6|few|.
TGTGCCAGCAGCGTCAGGGTTAGCATAGATTCACCCCTCCACTTT
CASSVRVSIDSPLHF
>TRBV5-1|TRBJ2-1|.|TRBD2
TGCGCCAGCAGCTTTGATAGCGGGGGAGCCCTTTACAATGAGCAGTTCTTC
CASSFDSGGALYNEQFF
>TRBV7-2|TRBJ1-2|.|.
TGTGCCAGCACCACGTCGGGGAGCTATGGCTACACCTTC
CASTTSGSYGYTF
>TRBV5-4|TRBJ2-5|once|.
TGTGCCAGCAGCTTGGGCCAGGGGGGCTGGGAGACCCAGTACTTC
CASSLGQGGWETQYF
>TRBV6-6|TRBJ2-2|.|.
TGTGCCAGCAGCCTCAGGGAAAACGGGGAGCTGTTTTTT
CASSLRENGELFF
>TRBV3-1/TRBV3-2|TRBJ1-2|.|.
TGTGCCAGCAGCCAAGGAACAGCCGGCTACACCTTC
CASSQGTAGYTF
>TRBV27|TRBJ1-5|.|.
TGTGCCACCCAGGACGGACTCAATCAGCCCCAGCATTTT
CATQDGLNQPQHF
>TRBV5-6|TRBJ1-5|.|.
TGTGCCAGCAGCTTTGGCCGGGAACGGCCCCAGCATTTT
CASSFGRERPQHF
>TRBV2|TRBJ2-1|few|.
TGTGCCAGCAGTGAATTCCGGGGGGCGTACAATGAGCAGTTCTTC
CASSEFRGAYNEQFF
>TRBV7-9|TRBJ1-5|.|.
TGTGCCAGCAGCTTCGGGATGCAGCCCCAGCATTTT
CASSFGMQPQHF
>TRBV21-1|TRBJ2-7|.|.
TGTGCCAGCAGCCACCGGGACAGGGTCTTCTACGAGCAGTACTTC
CASSHRDRVFYEQYF
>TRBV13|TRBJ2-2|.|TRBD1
TGTGCCAGCTCAATTAAGGCTGGGACAGGGACCGGGGAGCTGTTTTTT
CASSIKAGTGTGELFF
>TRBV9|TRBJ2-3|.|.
TGTGCCAGCAGTCACAGTAAGGCGTCCGGGGTGGCAGATACGCAGTATTTT
CASSHSKASGVADTQYF
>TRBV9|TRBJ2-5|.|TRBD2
TGTGCCAGCAGCGTAGGGGTACTAGCGTTTTCTGAGACCCAGTACTTC
CASSVGVLAFSETQYF
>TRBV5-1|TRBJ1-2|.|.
TGCGCCAGCAGCTTGGCAGGATACTATGGCTACACCTTC
CASSLAGYYGYTF
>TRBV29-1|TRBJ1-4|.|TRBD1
TGCAGCGTTGAAGAGGGGCAGGGGGTCGGAAAACTGTTTTTT
CSVEEGQGVGKLFF
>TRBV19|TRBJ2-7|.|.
TGTGCCAGTAGTATACAGGGGAGCTCCTACGAGCAGTACTTC
CASSIQGSSYEQYF
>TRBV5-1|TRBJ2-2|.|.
TGCGCCAGCAGCTCCAACAGGAACACCGGGGAGCTGTTTTTT
CASSSNRNTGELFF
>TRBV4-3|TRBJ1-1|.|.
TGCGCCAGCAGCCAAGATTGGAACATCCGGAGGTCAGTGAACACTGAAGCTTTCTTT
CASSQDWNIRRSVNTEAFF